This TCR beta chain came from a study of blood T cell repertoires in COVID-19. Turning to the study itself: COVID-19 samples, acute and convalescent, were from the United States, Italy and Spain. Nucleic acid was either cDNA or gDNA, and it came from T cells, B-cell-depleted T cells, or PBMCs.

V dropped 5 bases and J dropped 4 bases, with 11 bases sitting between them. Per the germline V gene, CDR1 is SEHNR and CDR2 is FQNEAQ (reference sequence). The length of the CDR3 is 13 residues. As processed by the authors: Amplified reference gene primers provided the basis for estimating nucleated cell counts. The assay was immunoSEQ multiplex PCR, and TCRdb's table has in-frame clones only and misses some. Clone size and V and J calls were adopted from that table, with D and trimming inferred from the DNA. The table shows around 140,000 clones, with around 86% occurring only once. The chain employs TRBV7-9 and TRBJ2-5, with D maybe TRBD1 (5 bases). Sequencing was performed on peripheral blood. This sequence was found in a woman in her fifties or sixties with active or convalescent COVID-19. CDR3 nucleotide sequence: TGTGCCAGCAGCGTGGACACCGGAGAGACCCAGTACTTC. Protein sequence: CASSVDTGETQYF.